The T cell receptor (beta chain) under discussion was sequenced for a study of blood T cell repertoires in COVID-19. Study-level background: Acute-phase and convalescent COVID-19 samples originated in the United States, Italy and Spain. T cells, B-cell-depleted T cells, or PBMCs provided the cDNA or gDNA that served as material.

V shed 6 bases and J shed 8 bases, with 13 bases lying between them. The length of the CDR3 is 12 residues. Germline assignment: CDR1 MNHEY and CDR2 SVGAGI. Original processing methods: Reference gene primer amplification yielded estimated nucleated cell counts. Sequencing used immunoSEQ multiplex PCR; TCRdb keeps in-frame clones, though not all of them. Clonal size and the V and J genes are those of that table, whereas D and trimming came from the DNA. The table lists roughly 200,000 clones, almost 90% of them singletons. The rearrangement links TRBV6-5 to TRBJ1-2; tentatively, D is TRBD1 (6 bases). This TCR was sampled from a man younger than 35 with active or convalescent COVID-19. The sample comprised peripheral blood. The CDR3 loop reads CASSFGTLGYTF. For the CDR3, the DNA is TGTGCCAGCAGCTTCGGGACACTCGGCTACACCTTC.